The 22 T cell receptor beta chains reported below all come from one sample, sequenced in a study of OX40 agonist ivuxolimab in advanced cancers. Assay: immunoSEQ multiplex PCR; the TCRdb copy retains only in-frame clones and omits some. The data contain some 77,000 clones, around 92% of them singletons. Here the sequenced sample was CD4+ or CD8+ T cells sorted from blood, taken in a trial of the OX40 agonist ivuxolimab. All receptors derive from an adult with an advanced solid tumor such as melanoma, head and neck, liver or kidney cancer.

This chain joins TRBV5-1 and TRBJ2-1; D is possibly TRBD1 or TRBD2 (6 bases each). Germline V gene data show CDR1 as SGHRS and CDR2 as YFSETQ. This CDR3 has 17 residues. Deletions cut 1 base from V and 4 bases from J, with 18 bases between. The CDR3 nucleotides are TGCGCCAGCAGCTTGTCGTTGTGGGGGGCGGGTTACAATGAGCAGTTCTTC. This gives the protein CASSLSLWGAGYNEQFF.

The chain couples TRBV2 to TRBJ2-3; D is uncertain. This CDR3 region has 10 residues. Germline V CDR1 and CDR2: SNHLY, FYNNEI. With 6 bases removed from V and 6 bases from J, the gap between germline ends came to 4 bases. The CDR3 reads CASRQDTQYF. The CDR3 nucleotides are TGTGCCAGCAGGCAGGATACGCAGTATTTT. Looking up the rest from reference TRBV2 and TRBJ2-3 gives the full variable domain: EPEVTQTPSHQVTQMGQEVILRCVPISNHLYFYWYRQILGQKVEFLVSFYNNEISEKSEIFDDQFSVERPDGSNFTLKIRSTKLEDSAMYFCASRQDTQYFGPGTRLTVL.

The rearrangement uses TRBV29-1 and TRBJ2-7; D tentatively fits TRBD1 or TRBD2 (5 bases each). The CDR3 length is 13 residues. V was clipped by 7 bases and J by 2 bases, with 15 bases between them. Per germline, CDR1 SQVTM and CDR2 ANQGSEA. CDR3 sequence: CSAGGGTTYEQYF. CDR3 coding DNA: TGCAGCGCTGGGGGTGGGACCACCTACGAGCAGTACTTC.

This chain joins TRBV2 and TRBJ2-7, with a weak D call TRBD1 (5 bases). The CDR3 is made up of 14 amino acids. V was clipped by 5 bases and J by 1 base, with 12 bases between them. In germline, CDR1 is SNHLY, CDR2 FYNNEI. Here the CDR3 reads CASSPWGGSYEQYF. CDR3 DNA: TGTGCCAGCAGTCCCTGGGGCGGATCCTACGAGCAGTACTTC.

This clone was counted once. The chain employs TRBV10-3 and TRBJ2-1; D perhaps matches TRBD1 (5 bases). The CDR3 is 15 residues long. V dropped 7 bases and J dropped 0 bases, with 13 bases sitting between them. Germline CDR1 reads ENHRY; CDR2 reads SYGVKD. The CDR3 DNA reads TGTGCCATCAAGGAAGGGGATAGCTCCTACAATGAGCAGTTCTTC. This codes for CAIKEGDSSYNEQFF.

The chain is built from TRBV5-5 and TRBJ1-4, with D possibly being TRBD1 (6 bases). The ends were cut back, 3 bases at V and 3 bases at J, with 9 bases in the middle. The CDR3 totals 14 residues. Germline CDR1 is SGHKS and CDR2 is YYEKEE (reference sequence). DNA of the CDR3: TGTGCCAGCAGCTCGACAGGATCTAATGAAAAACTGTTTTTT. Protein product: CASSSTGSNEKLFF.

The V gene is TRBV5-4, the J gene TRBJ2-1, with a possible D match to TRBD2 (6 bases). With 0 bases removed from V and 0 bases from J, the gap between germline ends came to 10 bases. The CDR3 has 16 amino acids. Germline-derived CDR1 and CDR2 are SGHNT and YYREEE (reference sequence). The CDR3 reads CASSLGRGLSYNEQFF. In nucleotides, the CDR3 is TGTGCCAGCAGCTTGGGGCGGGGCCTCTCCTACAATGAGCAGTTCTTC.

This chain uses TRBV9 with TRBJ2-7; 7 bases align to TRBD1. V lost 5 bases and J lost 2; bases outside the gene matches: 7. Germline V gene sequence: CDR1 SGDLS, CDR2 YYNGEE. This CDR3 is built from 14 residues. The CDR3 DNA reads as TGTGCCAGCAGTTCCGAGGGGGCCCCCTACGAGCAGTACTTC. Its protein is CASSSEGAPYEQYF.

In nucleotides, the CDR3 is TGTGCCAGTAACCCGATAGCGCGGGTCCAGCCCCAGCATTTT. It yields the protein CASNPIARVQPQHF. The V and J genes are TRBV19 and TRBJ1-5; D not resolved. Trimming stripped 7 bases from V and 7 bases from J, with 17 bases between. This CDR3 spans 14 amino acids. CDR1 and CDR2 (germline): LNHDA, SQIVND (reference sequence). The variable domain in full, completed from reference TRBV19 and TRBJ1-5, reads DGGITQSPKYLFRKEGQNVTLSCEQNLNHDAMYWYRQDPGQGLRLIYYSQIVNDFQKGDIAEGYSVSREKKESFPLTVTSAQKNPTAFYLCASNPIARVQPQHFGDGTRLSIL.

This rearrangement joins TRBV5-8 to TRBJ2-7; D ambiguous. The V end was cut by 0 bases, the J end by 0 bases, with 7 bases between. Germline CDR1 reads SGHTS; CDR2 reads YDEGEE. This CDR3 is 14 amino acids long. The CDR3 is CASSLGALSYEQYF. CDR3 DNA: TGTGCCAGCAGCTTGGGGGCCCTCTCCTACGAGCAGTACTTC. The full variable domain, completed using reference TRBV5-8 and TRBJ2-7, is EAGVTQSPTHLIKTRGQQATLRCSPISGHTSVYWYQQALGLGLQFLLWYDEGEERNRGNFPPRFSGRQFPNYSSELNVNALELEDSALYLCASSLGALSYEQYFGPGTRLTVT.

V is TRBV6-1 and J is TRBJ1-2, with a weak D call TRBD1 (5 bases). V was clipped by 0 bases and J by 0 bases, with 8 bases between them. Germline CDR1 is MNHNS and CDR2 is SASEGT. This CDR3 is built from 15 residues. CDR3 loop: CASSEAPGTNYGYTF. The CDR3 DNA is TGTGCCAGCAGTGAAGCGCCAGGGACTAACTATGGCTACACCTTC.

The chain carries TRBV11-2 and TRBJ2-7, with 7 bases aligning to TRBD1. CDR1 and CDR2 (germline): SGHAT, FQNNGV. The CDR3 totals 17 residues. The trim removed 6 bases at V and 1 base at J, leaving 15 bases unmatched. CDR3: CASRRDSLGTGSYEQYF. The CDR3 region has the DNA TGTGCCAGCAGGAGGGACAGCCTAGGGACGGGGTCCTACGAGCAGTACTTC.

This chain connects TRBV29-1 to TRBJ2-7; D not resolved. Germline CDR1 reads SQVTM; CDR2 reads ANQGSEA. V lost 0 bases and J lost 7, with 13 bases in between. CDR3 length: 13 residues. The CDR3 reads CSVEDPKVGEQYF. CDR3 DNA: TGCAGCGTTGAAGATCCCAAGGTTGGGGAGCAGTACTTC.

J is TRBJ2-3 and V is TRBV14; D is uncertain. V was trimmed by 4 bases and J by 2 bases, leaving 13 bases between them. Germline V lookup: CDR1 SGHDN, CDR2 FVKESK. This CDR3 spans 15 amino acids. The DNA for the CDR3 is TGTGCCAGCAGCCTAAGGACGGTTTACACAGATACGCAGTATTTT. Amino acids: CASSLRTVYTDTQYF.

This chain links TRBV9 with TRBJ1-2; possible D gene TRBD1, 6 bases. The V gene lost 6 bases and the J gene lost 6 bases, with 27 bases spanning the gap. The CDR3 runs to 17 residues. The germline CDR1 and CDR2 sequences are SGDLS and YYNGEE. This CDR3 reads CASTTGPGGGRPDGYTF. In nucleotides, the CDR3 is TGTGCCAGCACCACTGGACCTGGCGGGGGGCGTCCGGATGGCTACACCTTC.

At least ten counts were recorded for this clone. The chain couples TRBV4-1 to TRBJ2-3, with TRBD2 as a possible D gene (5 bases). This CDR3 comprises 14 residues. The V and J ends lost 4 bases and 4 bases respectively, with 12 bases between them. Germline V lookup: CDR1 MGHRA, CDR2 YSYEKL. For the CDR3, the DNA is TGCGCCAGCAGCCTCTCCGGGAATGCAGATACGCAGTATTTT. This codes for CASSLSGNADTQYF.

The gene calls are TRBV9 and TRBJ1-1; the D gene is possibly TRBD1 (5 bases). The CDR3 contains 13 residues. Germline V CDR1 and CDR2: SGDLS, YYNGEE. Between the trimmed V and J ends, which lost 0 bases and 8 bases, there was a span of 11 bases. The CDR3, as DNA: TGTGCCAGCAGCGTAGGGACACTAGCAGAAGCTTTCTTT. The encoded protein is CASSVGTLAEAFF.

This chain uses TRBV19 with TRBJ1-3, with D uncertain. The germline gives CDR1 LNHDA, CDR2 SQIVND (reference sequence). The length of the CDR3 is 13 residues. The V end lost 4 bases, the J end lost 1 base, and 5 bases lay between the germline ends. The CDR3 DNA reads as TGTGCCAGTAGTAAGTTTTCTGGAAACACCATATATTTT. Its protein product is CASSKFSGNTIYF.

This chain uses TRBV28 with TRBJ1-6; D is undetermined. Germline values: CDR1 MDHEN, CDR2 SYDVKM. V lost 7 bases and J lost 0, with 10 bases in between. This CDR3 has 15 residues. The CDR3 is CASTKESSYNSPLHF. Here the CDR3 DNA reads TGTGCCAGCACTAAGGAGAGCTCCTATAATTCACCCCTCCACTTT.

The J gene is TRBJ2-7, the V gene TRBV7-9; D is perhaps TRBD1 (5 bases). CDR1 is SEHNR and CDR2 is FQNEAQ in the germline V gene (reference sequence). The CDR3 has 13 residues. V lost 0 bases and J lost 3, with 6 bases in between. The CDR3 DNA reads TGTGCCAGCAGCTTAGCACAGGACTACGAGCAGTACTTC. Translation: CASSLAQDYEQYF.

This chain connects TRBV6-5 to TRBJ2-1; D unresolved. Germline CDR1 reads MNHEY; CDR2 reads SVGAGI. This CDR3 is built from 15 residues. Trimming left V 0 bases short and J 9 bases short, with 15 bases between. The chain's CDR3 is CASSYSSSGIGEQFF. DNA for the CDR3: TGTGCCAGCAGTTACTCGTCTAGTGGGATCGGTGAGCAGTTCTTC.

The chain combines TRBV9 with TRBJ2-1, with 8 positions matching TRBD2. Germline V gene sequence: CDR1 SGDLS, CDR2 YYNGEE. The CDR3 covers 14 residues. The V segment lost 3 bases and the J segment 6 bases; nucleotides outside the gene matches: 5. CDR3: CASSAGGASNEQFF. CDR3 coding DNA: TGTGCCAGCAGCGCCGGGGGGGCCTCCAATGAGCAGTTCTTC. The whole variable domain, remainder taken from reference TRBV9 and TRBJ2-1, is DSGVTQTPKHLITATGQRVTLRCSPRSGDLSVYWYQQSLDQGLQFLIQYYNGEERAKGNILERFSAQQFPDLHSELNLSSLELGDSALYFCASSAGGASNEQFFGPGTRLTVL.